This TCR beta chain emerged from a study of regulatory T cells in long-lasting Graves disease. The study's findings and limits: Favored gene segments in persistent disease were TRBV28, TRBJ1-2 and TRBJ2-5.

For TCR beta, libraries came from iRepertoire HTBI primers and Arm-PCR of CDR3 regions. In the original processing: Identified across the samples were 62 TRBV segments and approximately 14 TRBJ segments. MiXCR, applied by TCRdb to the multiplex PCR reads, yields one record per CDR3 protein. Clone size and V and J calls follow TCRdb, not the original study. The sample has hundreds of thousands of distinct CDR3 sequences, about 16% seen once; the top ten hold around 25%. In regard to this clonotype: Its antigen is not known.

The CDR3 spans 15 residues. Germline values: CDR1 LNHDA, CDR2 SQIVND (reference sequence). Trimming removed 4 bases from V and 4 bases from J; junction bases left unmatched: 9. Time point here: newly diagnosed GD, antithyroid drugs for less than 3 months. Isolated PBMC RNA provided the starting material for the TCR library. This sample was shared with a second study, whose subject was T cells in Graves' hyperthyroidism and ophthalmopathy.

The rearrangement links TRBV19 to TRBJ2-5, with TRBD1 matching 7 bases. This receptor was identified in a middle-aged woman with Graves disease. Sequenced material: peripheral blood mononuclear cells (PBMCs), taken at new diagnosis, from a patient treated with antithyroid drugs. This CDR3 is CASSTTDRDRETQYF. In DNA, the CDR3 is TGTGCCAGTAGTACCACCGACAGGGACCGAGAGACCCAGTACTTC. Based on the CDR3 plus reference TRBV19 and TRBJ2-5, the full variable domain is DGGITQSPKYLFRKEGQNVTLSCEQNLNHDAMYWYRQDPGQGLRLIYYSQIVNDFQKGDIAEGYSVSREKKESFPLTVTSAQKNPTAFYLCASSTTDRDRETQYFGPGTRLLVL.